The next 6 T cell receptor beta chains were all read from a single sample in a study of shared clonotypes between healthy human individuals. TCRdb keeps only in-frame clones here, not all; method: immunoSEQ multiplex PCR. The data contain around 510,000 clones, about 80% of them singletons. What was sequenced was PBMCs. Receptors were obtained from a woman aged 40 to 50 in good health. Some clones in this sample may be carry-over from other donors' samples.

For this clone: A much larger clone differs by one base, so this may be a read error. The rearrangement uses TRBV9 and TRBJ2-5; D gene unclear. Germline assignment: CDR1 SGDLS and CDR2 YYNGEE. The CDR3 consists of 15 residues. V was trimmed by 4 bases and J by 1 base, leaving 14 bases between them. CDR3 region: CASSIDPRSQETQYF. The DNA of the CDR3 is TGTGCCAGCAGCATAGATCCCAGGTCCCAAGAGACCCAGTACTTC.

V gene TRBV19 combines with J gene TRBJ2-5; TRBD1 aligns across 8 bases. Germline V gene data show CDR1 as LNHDA and CDR2 as SQIVND (reference sequence). This CDR3 has 14 amino acids. Losses at the gene ends were 4 bases for V and 8 bases for J; bases not matched to a gene: 9. CDR3 protein: CASSTTGGLYTQYF. In DNA form, the CDR3 reads TGTGCCAGTAGTACCACAGGGGGTTTGTACACCCAGTACTTC.

This clone has only one observation. V and J are TRBV7-2 and TRBJ2-6, with TRBD1 matching over 8 bases. Germline V gene sequence: CDR1 SGHTA, CDR2 FQGNSA. V lost 5 bases and J lost 0; bases outside the gene matches: 9. The CDR3 has 18 residues. CDR3 in amino acids: CASSDRTGQSSGANVLTF. The CDR3 DNA reads as TGTGCCAGCAGCGACCGGACAGGGCAAAGCTCTGGGGCCAACGTCCTGACTTTC.

V is TRBV5-4 and J is TRBJ2-3; 13 nucleotides line up with TRBD2. Germline assignment: CDR1 SGHNT and CDR2 YYREEE (reference sequence). The CDR3 runs 17 residues. With V trimmed by 4 bases and J by 2 bases, 7 bases remained unmatched. CDR3 protein: CASSLMGTSGTTDTQYF. The CDR3 nucleotides read TGTGCCAGCAGCCTGATGGGGACTAGCGGGACCACAGATACGCAGTATTTT. The variable domain in full, with the rest retrieved from reference TRBV5-4 and TRBJ2-3, is ETGVTQSPTHLIKTRGQQVTLRCSSQSGHNTVSWYQQALGQGPQFIFQYYREEENGRGNFPPRFSGLQFPNYSSELNVNALELDDSALYLCASSLMGTSGTTDTQYFGPGTRLTVL.

The table lists this clone with many counts. Other DNA sequences within the sample encode an identical CDR3. The chain combines TRBV28 with TRBJ1-1; D is perhaps TRBD1 (6 bases). Germline-derived CDR1 and CDR2 are MDHEN and SYDVKM. Deletions cut 6 bases from V and 8 bases from J, with 16 bases between. The CDR3 runs to 13 residues. The CDR3 DNA reads TGTGCCAGCAGCCCTGGACAGACCAGGGAAGCTTTCTTT. This translates into CASSPGQTREAFF.

The genes are TRBV10-3 and TRBJ2-4; 8 nucleotides line up with TRBD2. The CDR3 covers 14 residues. Trimming took 2 bases from V and 5 from J; bases not matched to a gene: 2. Germline V gene sequence: CDR1 ENHRY, CDR2 SYGVKD. The CDR3 loop is CAISENGRENIQYF. The DNA for the CDR3 is TGTGCCATCAGTGAGAACGGGAGGGAAAACATTCAGTACTTC.